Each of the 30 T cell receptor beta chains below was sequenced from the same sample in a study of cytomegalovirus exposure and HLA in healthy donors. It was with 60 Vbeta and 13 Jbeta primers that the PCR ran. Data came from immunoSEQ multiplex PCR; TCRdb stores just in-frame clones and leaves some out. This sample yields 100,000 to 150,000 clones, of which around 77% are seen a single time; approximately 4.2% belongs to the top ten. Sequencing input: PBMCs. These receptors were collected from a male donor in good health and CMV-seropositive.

This CDR3 reads CASTSNTGELFF. DNA for the CDR3: TGTGCCAGCACCTCGAACACCGGGGAGCTGTTTTTT. The chain combines TRBV28 with TRBJ2-2; D unresolved. V dropped 7 bases and J dropped 0 bases, with 3 bases sitting between them. This CDR3 contains 12 residues. Germline V lookup: CDR1 MDHEN, CDR2 SYDVKM.

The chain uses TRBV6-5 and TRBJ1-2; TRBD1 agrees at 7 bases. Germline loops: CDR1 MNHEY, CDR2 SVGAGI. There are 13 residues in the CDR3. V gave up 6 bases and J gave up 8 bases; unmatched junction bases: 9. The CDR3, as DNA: TGTGCCAGCAGACCGGGACAGTTGTCCGGCTACACCTTC. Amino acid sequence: CASRPGQLSGYTF.

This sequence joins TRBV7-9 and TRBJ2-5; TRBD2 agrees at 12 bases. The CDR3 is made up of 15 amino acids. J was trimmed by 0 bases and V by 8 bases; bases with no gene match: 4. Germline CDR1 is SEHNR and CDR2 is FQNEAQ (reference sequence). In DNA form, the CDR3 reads TGTGCCAGCGCCCGACTAGCGGGAGACCAAGAGACCCAGTACTTC. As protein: CASARLAGDQETQYF.

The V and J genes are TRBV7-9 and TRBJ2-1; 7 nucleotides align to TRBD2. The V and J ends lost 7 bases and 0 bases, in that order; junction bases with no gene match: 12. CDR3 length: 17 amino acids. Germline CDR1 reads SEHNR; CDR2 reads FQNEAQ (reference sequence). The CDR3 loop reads CASTIPLAISSYNEQFF. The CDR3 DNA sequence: TGTGCCAGCACCATCCCACTAGCGATAAGCTCCTACAATGAGCAGTTCTTC.

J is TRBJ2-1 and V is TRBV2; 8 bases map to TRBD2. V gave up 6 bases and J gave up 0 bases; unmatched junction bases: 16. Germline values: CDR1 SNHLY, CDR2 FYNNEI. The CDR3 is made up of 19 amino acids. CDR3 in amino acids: CASRGAGAGGLSSYNEQFF. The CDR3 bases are TGTGCCAGCAGGGGGGCCGGGGCGGGGGGTTTGAGCTCCTACAATGAGCAGTTCTTC.

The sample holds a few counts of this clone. Here the CDR3 DNA reads TGCGCCAGCAGCCTTGACAGCAACACTGAAGCTTTCTTT. Its translation is CASSLDSNTEAFF. The chain recombines TRBV5-1 with TRBJ1-1, with D perhaps TRBD1 (5 bases). V gave up 4 bases and J gave up 2 bases, with 9 bases separating them. CDR3 length: 13 residues. Germline-derived CDR1 and CDR2 are SGHRS and YFSETQ.

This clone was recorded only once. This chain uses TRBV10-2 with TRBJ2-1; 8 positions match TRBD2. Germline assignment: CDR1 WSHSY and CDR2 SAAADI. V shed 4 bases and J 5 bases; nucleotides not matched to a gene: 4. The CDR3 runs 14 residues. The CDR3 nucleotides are TGCGCCAGCAGTGTACTAGCGGTAAACAATGAGCAGTTCTTC. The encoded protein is CASSVLAVNNEQFF.

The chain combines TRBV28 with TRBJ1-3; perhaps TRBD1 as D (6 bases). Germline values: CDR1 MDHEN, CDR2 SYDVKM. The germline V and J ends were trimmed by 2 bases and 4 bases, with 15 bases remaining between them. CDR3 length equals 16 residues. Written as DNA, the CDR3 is TGTGCCAGCAGTTTACCCAGGAACAGGGCAGGAAACACCATATATTTT. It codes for CASSLPRNRAGNTIYF.

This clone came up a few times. The CDR3 reads CSAGRDPRGDEQFF. CDR3 in DNA: TGCAGCGCCGGGCGGGACCCCAGGGGGGATGAGCAGTTCTTC. The chain combines TRBV29-1 with TRBJ2-1; a possible D gene is TRBD1 (7 bases). This CDR3 region has 14 residues. V lost 7 bases, J lost 8 bases, and 21 bases lay in between. Germline V gives CDR1 SQVTM, CDR2 ANQGSEA.

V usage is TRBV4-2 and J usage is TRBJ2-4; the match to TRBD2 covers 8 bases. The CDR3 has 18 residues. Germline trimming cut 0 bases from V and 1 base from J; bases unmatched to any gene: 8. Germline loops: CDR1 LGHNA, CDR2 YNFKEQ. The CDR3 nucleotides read TGTGCCAGCAGCCAAGAGGATAGCGGGAATTGGGCCAAAAACATTCAGTACTTC. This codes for CASSQEDSGNWAKNIQYF.

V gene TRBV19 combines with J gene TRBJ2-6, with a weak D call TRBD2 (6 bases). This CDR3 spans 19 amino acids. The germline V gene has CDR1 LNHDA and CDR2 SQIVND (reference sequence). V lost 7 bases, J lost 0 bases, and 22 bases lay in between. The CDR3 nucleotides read TGTGCCAGTACCCCCCGAGGGACTTCCTCAATCTCTGGGGCCAACGTCCTGACTTTC. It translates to CASTPRGTSSISGANVLTF.

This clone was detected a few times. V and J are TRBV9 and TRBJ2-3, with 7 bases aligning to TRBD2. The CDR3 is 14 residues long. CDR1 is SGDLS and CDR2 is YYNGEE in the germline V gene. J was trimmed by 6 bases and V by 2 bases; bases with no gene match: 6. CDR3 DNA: TGTGCCAGCAGCGTGAGTGGGCGGGAGGATACGCAGTATTTT. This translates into CASSVSGREDTQYF.

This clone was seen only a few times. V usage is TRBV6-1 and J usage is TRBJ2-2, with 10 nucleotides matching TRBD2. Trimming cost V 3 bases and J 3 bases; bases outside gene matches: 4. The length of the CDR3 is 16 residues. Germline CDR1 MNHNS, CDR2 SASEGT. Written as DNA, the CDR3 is TGTGCCAGCAGTGATCGGAGCGGGAGGGACACCGGGGAGCTGTTTTTT. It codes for CASSDRSGRDTGELFF.

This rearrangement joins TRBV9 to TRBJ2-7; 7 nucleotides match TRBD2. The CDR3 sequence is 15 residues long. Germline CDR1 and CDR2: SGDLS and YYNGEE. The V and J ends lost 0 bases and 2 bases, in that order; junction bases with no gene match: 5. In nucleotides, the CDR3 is TGTGCCAGCAGCGTAGCAGCGGGACCAGCCTACGAGCAGTACTTC. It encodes CASSVAAGPAYEQYF. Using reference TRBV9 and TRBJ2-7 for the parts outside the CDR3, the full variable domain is DSGVTQTPKHLITATGQRVTLRCSPRSGDLSVYWYQQSLDQGLQFLIQYYNGEERAKGNILERFSAQQFPDLHSELNLSSLELGDSALYFCASSVAAGPAYEQYFGPGTRLTVT.

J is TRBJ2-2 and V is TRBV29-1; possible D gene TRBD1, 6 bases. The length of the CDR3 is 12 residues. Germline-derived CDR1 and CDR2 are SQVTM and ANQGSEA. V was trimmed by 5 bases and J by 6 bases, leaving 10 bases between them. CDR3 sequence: CSVTPGAGELFF. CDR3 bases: TGCAGCGTTACCCCAGGGGCCGGGGAGCTGTTTTTT.

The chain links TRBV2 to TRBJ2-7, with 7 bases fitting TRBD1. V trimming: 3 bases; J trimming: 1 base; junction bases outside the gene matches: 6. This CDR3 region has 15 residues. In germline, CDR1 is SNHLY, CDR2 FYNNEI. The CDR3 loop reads CASSDWTGPSYEQYF. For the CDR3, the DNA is TGTGCCAGCAGTGACTGGACAGGCCCTTCCTACGAGCAGTACTTC.

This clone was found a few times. The CDR3 sequence is CASRSTGGELFF. CDR3 DNA sequence: TGTGCCAGCAGAAGTACAGGCGGGGAGCTGTTTTTT. The genes are TRBV6-5 and TRBJ2-2; D perhaps matches TRBD1 (5 bases). V lost 6 bases and J 7 bases, leaving 9 bases between the germline ends. Germline V gene sequence: CDR1 MNHEY, CDR2 SVGAGI. CDR3 length: 12 residues.

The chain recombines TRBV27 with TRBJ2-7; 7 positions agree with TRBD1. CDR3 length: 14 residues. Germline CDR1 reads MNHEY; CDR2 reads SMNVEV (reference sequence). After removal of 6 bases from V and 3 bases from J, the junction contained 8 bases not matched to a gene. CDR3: CASRFTGVDYEQYF. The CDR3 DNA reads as TGTGCCAGCAGGTTTACAGGGGTTGACTACGAGCAGTACTTC.

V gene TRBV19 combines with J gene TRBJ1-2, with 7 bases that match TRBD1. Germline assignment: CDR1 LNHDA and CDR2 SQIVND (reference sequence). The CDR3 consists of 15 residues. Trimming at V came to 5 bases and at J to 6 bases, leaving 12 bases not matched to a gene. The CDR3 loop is CASSVTGFQSDGYTF. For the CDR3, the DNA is TGTGCCAGTAGTGTGACAGGGTTTCAGTCCGATGGCTACACCTTC.

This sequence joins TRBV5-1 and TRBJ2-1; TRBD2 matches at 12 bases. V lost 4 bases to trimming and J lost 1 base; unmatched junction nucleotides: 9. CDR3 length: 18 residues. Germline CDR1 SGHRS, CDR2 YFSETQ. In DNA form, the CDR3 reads TGCGCCAGCAGCCCCTCGGGACTAGCGGGCCTTTCCTACAATGAGCAGTTCTTC. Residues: CASSPSGLAGLSYNEQFF.

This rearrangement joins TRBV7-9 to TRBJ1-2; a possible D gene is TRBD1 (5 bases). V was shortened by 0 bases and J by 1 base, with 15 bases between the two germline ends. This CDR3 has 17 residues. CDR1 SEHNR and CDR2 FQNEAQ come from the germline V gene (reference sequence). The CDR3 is CASSLAGGTNFNYGYTF. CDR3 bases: TGTGCCAGCAGCTTAGCGGGCGGGACCAATTTTAACTATGGCTACACCTTC.

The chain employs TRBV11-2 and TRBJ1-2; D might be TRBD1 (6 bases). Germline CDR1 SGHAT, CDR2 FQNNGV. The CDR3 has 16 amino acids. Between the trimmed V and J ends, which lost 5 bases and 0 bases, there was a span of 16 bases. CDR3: CASSPIDRMPNYGYTF. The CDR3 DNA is TGTGCCAGCAGCCCCATCGACAGGATGCCTAACTATGGCTACACCTTC.

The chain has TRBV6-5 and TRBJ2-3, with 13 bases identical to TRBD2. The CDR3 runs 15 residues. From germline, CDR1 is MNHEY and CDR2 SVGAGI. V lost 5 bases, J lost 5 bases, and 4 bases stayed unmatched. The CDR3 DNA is TGTGCCAGCAGTCTAACTAGCGGGAGGGAAGATACGCAGTATTTT. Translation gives CASSLTSGREDTQYF.

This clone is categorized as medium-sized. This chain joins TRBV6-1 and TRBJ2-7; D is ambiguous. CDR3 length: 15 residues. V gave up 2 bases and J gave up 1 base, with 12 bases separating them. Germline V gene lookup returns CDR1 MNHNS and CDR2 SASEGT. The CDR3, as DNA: TGTGCCAGCAGTGAATATGAGTCGGAGTCCTACGAGCAGTACTTC. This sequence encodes CASSEYESESYEQYF.

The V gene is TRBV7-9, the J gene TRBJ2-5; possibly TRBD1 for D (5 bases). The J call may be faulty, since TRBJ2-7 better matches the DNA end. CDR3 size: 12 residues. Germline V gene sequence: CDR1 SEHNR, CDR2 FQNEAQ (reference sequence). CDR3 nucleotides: TGTGCCAGCAGCTTACAGGGTCACGAGCAGTACTTC. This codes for CASSLQGHEQYF.

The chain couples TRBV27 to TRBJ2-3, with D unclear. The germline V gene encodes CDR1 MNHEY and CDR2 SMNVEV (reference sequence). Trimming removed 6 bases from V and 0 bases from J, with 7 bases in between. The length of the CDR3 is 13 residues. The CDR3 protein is CASRITSTDTQYF. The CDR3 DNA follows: TGTGCCAGCAGGATCACTAGCACAGATACGCAGTATTTT.

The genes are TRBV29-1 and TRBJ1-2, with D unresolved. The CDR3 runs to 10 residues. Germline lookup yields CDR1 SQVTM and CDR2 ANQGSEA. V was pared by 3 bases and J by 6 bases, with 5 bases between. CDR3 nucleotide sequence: TGCAGCGTTGACTCAGATGGCTACACCTTC. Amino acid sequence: CSVDSDGYTF.

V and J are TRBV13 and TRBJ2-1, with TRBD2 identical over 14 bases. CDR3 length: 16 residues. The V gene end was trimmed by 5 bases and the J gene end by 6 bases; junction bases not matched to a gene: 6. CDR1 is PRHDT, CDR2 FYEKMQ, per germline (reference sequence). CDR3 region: CASSRKGLAGVNEQFF. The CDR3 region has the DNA TGTGCCAGCAGCCGGAAGGGACTAGCGGGAGTCAATGAGCAGTTCTTC.

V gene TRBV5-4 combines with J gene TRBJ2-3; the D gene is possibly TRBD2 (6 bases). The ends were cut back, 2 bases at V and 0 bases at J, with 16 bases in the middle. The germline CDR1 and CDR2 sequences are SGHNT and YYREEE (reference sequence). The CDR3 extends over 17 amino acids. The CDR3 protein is CASSFPLGGNSTDTQYF. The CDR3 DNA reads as TGTGCCAGCAGCTTCCCCTTGGGCGGGAATAGCACAGATACGCAGTATTTT.

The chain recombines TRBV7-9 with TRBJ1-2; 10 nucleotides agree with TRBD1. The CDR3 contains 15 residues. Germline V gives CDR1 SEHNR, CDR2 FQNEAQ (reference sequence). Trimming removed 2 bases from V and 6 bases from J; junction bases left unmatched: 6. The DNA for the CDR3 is TGTGCCAGCAGCTTATTAACTGGGACAGGGGATGGCTACACCTTC. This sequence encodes CASSLLTGTGDGYTF.